Here is one T cell receptor (beta chain) with its context. Original data processing: Estimation of nucleated cell counts was performed using reference gene primer amplification. The method was immunoSEQ multiplex PCR; TCRdb's version includes in-frame clones alone and lacks a portion of them. That table supplies the V and J calls and clone size; D and trimming were determined from the DNA. Of 370,000 or so clones listed, over 65% were seen once; the top ten hold 0.85% to 1.2%. This sample is part of a study of blood T cell repertoires in COVID-19. Whole-study context: Sources were T cells, B-cell-depleted T cells, or PBMCs; the material itself was cDNA or gDNA.

The CDR3 runs to 14 residues. This TCR came from a human donor with acute or convalescent COVID-19. The donor label of this sample is uncertain. The chain uses TRBV21-1 and TRBJ2-5; TRBD2 is taken as the D call from the table, unchecked against the DNA. TRBV21-1 is classified as a pseudogene. The sample taken for sequencing was peripheral blood. CDR3 residues: CATRVKGGAETQYF. In DNA form, the CDR3 reads TGTGCCACCAGGGTCAAGGGGGGGGCAGAGACCCAGTACTTC.